These T cell receptor beta chains were read from a single sample in a study of blood T cell repertoires in COVID-19. TCRdb's table, derived via immunoSEQ multiplex PCR, lists solely in-frame clones and lacks some. The sample lists some 150,000 clones, approximately 85% occurring once. Sequenced: peripheral blood. The receptors derive from a woman in her sixties with COVID-19, enrolled during active disease. CDR3s include the opening cysteine and the closing phenylalanine or tryptophan. The D gene is left open where the match is weak. Size values are once, few and many counts, or a class for expanded clones, and some rows have none.

V	size	J	D	CDR3	DNA
TRBV14	-	TRBJ1-2	TRBD1	CASRGSGGNGYTF	TGTGCCAGCAGGGGCTCAGGGGGCAATGGCTACACCTTC
TRBV15	-	TRBJ2-1	-	CATSPQGPEKVF	TGTGCCACCAGCCCCCAGGGCCCCGAAAAAGTCTTC
TRBV19	-	TRBJ1-2	-	CASTPRTNANYGYTF	TGTGCCAGTACCCCACGGACAAACGCTAACTATGGCTACACCTTC
TRBV27	-	TRBJ2-7	TRBD1	CASRPRTGGEQYF	TGTGCCAGCAGGCCCCGGACAGGGGGTGAGCAGTACTTC
TRBV27	-	TRBJ2-2	TRBD2	CASNPRAGGPVLNTGELFF	TGTGCCAGCAACCCTAGAGCGGGGGGGCCTGTTCTGAACACCGGGGAGCTGTTTTTT
TRBV27	-	TRBJ1-2	TRBD1	CASSLDRGDRVRGYTF	TGTGCCAGCAGTTTAGACAGGGGGGACCGGGTTCGTGGCTACACCTTC
TRBV18	-	TRBJ2-7	-	CASSGSSAGGGEQYF	TGTGCCAGCTCAGGTTCCTCGGCAGGTGGTGGCGAGCAGTACTTC
TRBV6-6	-	TRBJ1-2	TRBD1	CASSYWDRRNGYTF	TGTGCCAGCAGTTACTGGGACAGAAGAAATGGCTACACCTTC
TRBV2	once	TRBJ2-3	TRBD2	CASSAQRGAPDTQYF	TGTGCCAGCAGTGCCCAGCGGGGGGCCCCAGATACGCAGTATTTT
TRBV19	-	TRBJ2-7	-	CASSREQGTAYEQYF	TGTGCCAGTAGTAGAGAACAGGGAACGGCCTACGAGCAGTACTTC
TRBV19	-	TRBJ2-7	-	CASSMISGPSYEQYF	TGTGCCAGTAGTATGATTAGCGGCCCCTCCTACGAGCAGTACTTC
TRBV6-6	-	TRBJ1-5	TRBD1	CASRETGTGGRQPQHF	TGTGCCAGCAGGGAGACAGGGACGGGAGGGAGACAGCCCCAGCATTTT
TRBV18	-	TRBJ2-7	TRBD1	CASSPPATASDRGQTYEQYF	TGTGCCAGCTCACCACCGGCTACGGCCTCGGACAGGGGTCAAACCTACGAGCAGTACTTC
TRBV18	once	TRBJ2-1	TRBD2	CASSPASGGAANEQFF	TGTGCCAGCTCACCAGCAAGCGGGGGGGCGGCCAATGAGCAGTTCTTC
TRBV27	-	TRBJ1-1	-	CASSHRGGGDTEAFF	TGTGCCAGCAGTCATCGGGGAGGGGGGGACACTGAAGCTTTCTTT
TRBV30	-	TRBJ2-1	-	CAWGARNEQFF	TGTGCCTGGGGGGCTCGTAATGAGCAGTTCTTC
TRBV11-2	-	TRBJ2-7	TRBD1	CASSQPGQGAVSYEQYF	TGTGCCAGCAGCCAGCCGGGACAGGGAGCGGTCTCCTACGAGCAGTACTTC
TRBV7-9	-	TRBJ1-5	TRBD1	CASSPTGVRDQPQHF	TGTGCCAGCAGCCCGACAGGGGTGAGGGATCAGCCCCAGCATTTT
TRBV9	-	TRBJ2-7	-	CASSSTGIPYEQYF	TGTGCCAGCAGCTCCACCGGGATACCCTACGAGCAGTACTTC
TRBV7-2	-	TRBJ2-2	-	CASSLRRIAGHTGELFF	TGTGCCAGCAGCTTACGCCGCATCGCGGGTCACACCGGGGAGCTGTTTTTT
TRBV18	-	TRBJ2-7	-	CASSPQAGYEQYF	TGTGCCAGCTCACCACAAGCGGGTTACGAGCAGTACTTC
TRBV9	-	TRBJ2-3	TRBD2	CASSAGGLRTDTQYF	TGTGCCAGCAGCGCGGGGGGACTACGCACAGATACGCAGTATTTT
TRBV11-2	once	TRBJ2-1	-	CASSATTGLTSYNEQFF	TGTGCCAGCAGCGCCACGACTGGACTAACCTCCTACAATGAGCAGTTCTTC
TRBV4-1	-	TRBJ2-7	-	CASSQEPRSLTYEQYF	TGCGCCAGCAGCCAAGAACCTAGGAGTTTGACCTACGAGCAGTACTTC
TRBV14	few	TRBJ2-2	-	CASSQDYGRGFPGELFF	TGTGCCAGCAGCCAAGATTACGGCCGGGGATTCCCCGGGGAGCTGTTTTTT
TRBV27	-	TRBJ1-1	-	CASSLDYPMNTEAFF	TGTGCCAGCAGTCTAGATTACCCCATGAACACTGAAGCTTTCTTT
TRBV7-2	-	TRBJ2-1	TRBD2	CASSFVSGGAPEQFF	TGTGCCAGCAGCTTCGTGAGCGGGGGGGCCCCTGAGCAGTTCTTC
TRBV14	-	TRBJ2-1	-	CASSQRTVGEQFF	TGTGCCAGCAGCCAACGGACAGTGGGTGAGCAGTTCTTC
TRBV6-6	-	TRBJ1-1	-	CASRDSNTEAFF	TGTGCCAGCAGGGACTCAAACACTGAAGCTTTCTTT
TRBV6-2/TRBV6-3	-	TRBJ1-3	TRBD1	CASSYTRYRTGGNTIYF	TGTGCCAGCAGTTACACACGGTATCGGACAGGCGGAAACACCATATATTTT
TRBV3-1/TRBV3-2	once	TRBJ2-1	-	CASSQAPTDNEQFF	TGTGCCAGCAGCCAAGCGCCAACAGACAATGAGCAGTTCTTC
TRBV30	-	TRBJ1-5	TRBD1	CACRFRGPNQPQHF	TGTGCCTGCCGGTTTAGGGGGCCCAATCAGCCCCAGCATTTT
TRBV5-4	-	TRBJ2-1	TRBD1	CASSPRQGVYNEQFF	TGTGCCAGCAGCCCCAGACAGGGGGTATACAATGAGCAGTTCTTC
TRBV7-2	-	TRBJ1-2	TRBD1	CASSLNRGRTRLYGYTF	TGTGCCAGCAGCTTAAACAGGGGGCGAACCCGTCTCTATGGCTACACCTTC
TRBV5-6	-	TRBJ1-6	-	CASSLNPPGDNSPLHF	TGTGCCAGCAGCTTGAATCCTCCGGGGGATAATTCACCCCTCCACTTT
TRBV11-2	-	TRBJ1-2	-	CASSFGAMAGISNYGYTF	TGTGCCAGCAGCTTTGGAGCCATGGCAGGGATATCTAACTATGGCTACACCTTC
TRBV6-5	-	TRBJ2-7	TRBD1	CASRRTGYEQYF	TGTGCCAGCAGGAGGACAGGCTACGAGCAGTACTTC
TRBV3-1/TRBV3-2	few	TRBJ2-5	-	CASSQDFLRQETQYF	TGTGCCAGCAGCCAAGATTTTCTCAGGCAAGAGACCCAGTACTTC
TRBV7-8	-	TRBJ2-2	TRBD2	CASSKRGAANTGELFF	TGTGCCAGCAGCAAGCGGGGGGCGGCGAACACCGGGGAGCTGTTTTTT
TRBV3-1/TRBV3-2	-	TRBJ1-1	-	CASSQGSRGDTEAFF	TGTGCCAGCAGCCAAGGCTCACGGGGGGACACTGAAGCTTTCTTT
TRBV2	few	TRBJ1-6	-	CASGSSYNSPLHF	TGTGCCAGCGGGAGCTCCTATAATTCACCCCTCCACTTT
TRBV6-2/TRBV6-3	-	TRBJ1-5	-	CASSTTNQPQHF	TGTGCCAGCAGTACTACCAATCAGCCCCAGCATTTT
TRBV29-1	-	TRBJ2-7	TRBD1	CSVTYPGGTGAYEQYF	TGCAGCGTCACCTACCCGGGGGGGACAGGGGCTTACGAGCAGTACTTC
TRBV11-2	-	TRBJ1-1	-	CASSLGFGGGTEAFF	TGTGCCAGCAGCTTGGGGTTCGGGGGAGGCACTGAAGCTTTCTTT
TRBV3-1/TRBV3-2	-	TRBJ2-7	-	CASSQDAGFEYF	TGTGCCAGCAGCCAAGATGCGGGGTTTGAGTACTTC
TRBV3-1/TRBV3-2	-	TRBJ2-3	TRBD2	CASSRQLVSGGADTQYF	TGTGCCAGCAGCCGCCAGCTCGTAAGCGGGGGGGCAGATACGCAGTATTTT
TRBV7-6	once	TRBJ2-1	-	CASSLTPYNEQFF	TGTGCCAGCAGCTTAACACCGTACAATGAGCAGTTCTTC
TRBV19	-	TRBJ1-4	TRBD1	CASSTGGDMEKLFF	TGTGCCAGTAGCACAGGGGGGGATATGGAAAAACTGTTTTTT
TRBV4-1	-	TRBJ1-4	-	CASSLQPANEKLFF	TGCGCCAGCAGCCTACAGCCAGCTAATGAAAAACTGTTTTTT
TRBV25-1	-	TRBJ1-2	-	CASRSTIQGYGYTF	TGTGCCAGCAGGTCTACCATACAGGGCTATGGCTACACCTTC
TRBV6-6	once	TRBJ1-3	TRBD1	CASSAGQGNPGNTIYF	TGTGCCAGCAGTGCCGGACAGGGGAACCCTGGAAACACCATATATTTT
TRBV6-2/TRBV6-3	few	TRBJ1-1	TRBD1	CASSQDRGNEAFF	TGTGCCAGCAGTCAGGACAGGGGGAATGAAGCTTTCTTT
TRBV19	-	TRBJ2-5	TRBD2	CASSMTSGGMETQYF	TGTGCCAGTAGTATGACTAGCGGGGGTATGGAGACCCAGTACTTC
TRBV29-1	-	TRBJ1-1	-	CSVGDVGQSVVWTEAFF	TGCAGCGTTGGGGATGTTGGACAGTCGGTAGTGTGGACTGAAGCTTTCTTT